Listed here are 28 T cell receptor beta chains from one sample, sequenced in a study of cytomegalovirus exposure and HLA in healthy donors (TCRdb year 2017). Library creation used the immunoSEQ multiplex PCR assay. The multiplex PCR relied on a mix of 60 forward primers for TCR Vbeta segments and 13 reverse primers for TCR Jbeta segments. TCRdb limited this immuneACCESS table to in-frame rearrangements with V and J called. A share of clones is missing; checked studies link under half to unresolved V genes, and the rest is unexplained. This sample has about 150,000 clones in its table, and roughly four fifths of those were observed once. Clones ranked in the top ten supply around 1.5% of the sample. Sequencing used PBMCs. These receptor sequences come from a man between 18 and 29 years old in good health and CMV-seronegative.

This chain connects TRBV11-2 to TRBJ1-1; D might be TRBD1 (6 bases). Between the trimmed V and J ends, which lost 2 bases and 3 bases, there was a span of 16 bases. The CDR3 runs 16 residues. Germline-derived CDR1 and CDR2 are SGHAT and FQNNGV. This chain's CDR3 is CASSLTVGGRDTEAFF. CDR3 DNA: TGTGCCAGCAGCTTAACAGTTGGGGGCCGCGACACTGAAGCTTTCTTT.

V gene TRBV30 combines with J gene TRBJ1-4; possibly TRBD1 for D (5 bases). Per germline, CDR1 GTSNPN and CDR2 SVGIG (reference sequence). V was cut by 0 bases and J by 12 bases, with 8 bases left in between. This CDR3 is built from 11 residues. The CDR3 DNA follows: TGTGCCTGGAGTGTCAGGGTCGAACTGTTTTTT. Amino acids: CAWSVRVELFF.

The chain is built from TRBV5-1 and TRBJ2-3; TRBD2 agrees at 13 bases. V lost 2 bases to trimming and J lost 4 bases; unmatched junction nucleotides: 13. Germline V gives CDR1 SGHRS, CDR2 YFSETQ. This CDR3 is built from 19 residues. The CDR3 DNA reads as TGCGCCAGCAGCTTATTGGCAGGGACTAGCGGGACCGGGGCAGATACGCAGTATTTT. Protein: CASSLLAGTSGTGADTQYF. The full variable domain, its missing parts supplied by reference TRBV5-1 and TRBJ2-3, is KAGVTQTPRYLIKTRGQQVTLSCSPISGHRSVSWYQQTPGQGLQFLFEYFSETQRNKGNFPGRFSGRQFSNSRSEMNVSTLELGDSALYLCASSLLAGTSGTGADTQYFGPGTRLTVL.

The rearrangement joins TRBV7-6 to TRBJ2-3, with a weak D call TRBD2 (5 bases). The CDR3 consists of 16 residues. CDR1 is SGHVS and CDR2 is FNYEAQ in the germline V gene. Trimming removed 3 bases from V and 2 bases from J, with 15 bases in between. CDR3 protein: CASSFHRGPNTDTQYF. CDR3 DNA sequence: TGTGCCAGCAGCTTTCATCGGGGTCCAAACACAGATACGCAGTATTTT.

V and J are TRBV6-6 and TRBJ1-1; 8 nucleotides line up with TRBD1. This CDR3 is built from 16 residues. Per germline, CDR1 MNHNY and CDR2 SVGAGI (reference sequence). The J segment lost 6 bases and the V segment lost 6 bases, leaving 15 bases of the junction unmatched. The CDR3 loop reads CASRLGQGGTNPEAFF. For the CDR3, the DNA is TGTGCCAGCAGACTCGGACAGGGAGGTACCAACCCTGAAGCTTTCTTT.

The chain couples TRBV5-5 to TRBJ2-5, with TRBD1 as a possible D gene (6 bases). The V end lost 4 bases, the J end lost 3 bases, and 13 bases lay between the germline ends. This CDR3 is 14 amino acids long. Germline V gives CDR1 SGHKS, CDR2 YYEKEE (reference sequence). CDR3 protein: CASSPSTGKETQYF. In DNA, the CDR3 is TGTGCCAGCAGCCCGTCGACAGGAAAAGAGACCCAGTACTTC.

The chain combines TRBV10-1 with TRBJ2-1; D unclear. This CDR3 comprises 14 residues. From germline, CDR1 is WNHNN and CDR2 SYGVQD (reference sequence). V was clipped by 6 bases and J by 0 bases, with 9 bases between them. The CDR3 coding sequence is TGCGCCAGCAGCCCCCTTAGCTCCTACAATGAGCAGTTCTTC. Encoded protein: CASSPLSSYNEQFF.

The rearrangement links TRBV7-4 to TRBJ2-7; D is possibly TRBD1 (5 bases). V lost 4 bases and J lost 2, with 18 bases in between. Germline loops: CDR1 SGHVT, CDR2 SQSDAQ. The CDR3 loop spans 16 amino acids. CDR3 coding DNA: TGTGCCAGCAGCTCCAAGGCTCAGGGCCAAGCCTACGAGCAGTACTTC. It yields the protein CASSSKAQGQAYEQYF.

V gene TRBV15 combines with J gene TRBJ1-1; the D gene is possibly TRBD1 (6 bases). The CDR3 totals 16 residues. The V and J ends lost 3 bases and 7 bases respectively, with 21 bases between them. Germline lookup yields CDR1 LNHNV and CDR2 YYDKDF (reference sequence). The CDR3 loop reads CATSREPGTINYEAFF. For the CDR3, the DNA is TGTGCCACCAGCAGGGAACCCGGGACAATAAATTATGAAGCTTTCTTT.

The rearrangement links TRBV19 to TRBJ1-1, with 7 positions matching TRBD1. The CDR3 loop spans 14 amino acids. V shed 3 bases, J shed 6 bases, and the junction held 7 bases outside the gene matches. Germline assignment: CDR1 LNHDA and CDR2 SQIVND (reference sequence). Written as DNA, the CDR3 is TGTGCCAGTAGTATGGATGCCGGGACAGCTGAAGCTTTCTTT. It codes for CASSMDAGTAEAFF.

Of note for this clone: An end of the junction does not agree with germline; a read error may underlie this. The V gene is TRBV11-2, the J gene TRBJ2-4, with 9 bases that match TRBD1. CDR1 is SGHAT and CDR2 is FQNNGV in the germline V gene. CDR3 length: 13 residues. The CDR3 sequence is CASSLDLGTGCDF. CDR3 sequence (DNA): TGTGCCAGCAGCTTAGATCTGGGGACAGGGTGCGACTTC.

This clone appeared a single time. J is TRBJ2-7 and V is TRBV9; tentatively, D is TRBD1 (5 bases). The CDR3 contains 14 residues. Per the germline V gene, CDR1 is SGDLS and CDR2 is YYNGEE. V lost 4 bases, J lost 5 bases, and 16 bases lay in between. The CDR3 nucleotides are TGTGCCAGCAGCTTGCTCCCAGAAGGGGACGAGCAGTACTTC. Residues: CASSLLPEGDEQYF.

The CDR3 here is CASSGTAQNTQYF. The CDR3 bases are TGTGCCAGCAGTGGGACTGCACAGAATACGCAGTATTTT. The rearrangement links TRBV6-5 to TRBJ2-3; D possibly corresponds to TRBD2 (6 bases). Germline CDR1 MNHEY, CDR2 SVGAGI. Deletions cut 5 bases from V and 7 bases from J, with 13 bases between. This CDR3 comprises 13 residues.

To note about this clone: Other DNA variants within this sample encode the same CDR3. V gene TRBV7-2 combines with J gene TRBJ1-5; D may be TRBD1 (6 bases). Trimming cost V 3 bases and J 4 bases, with 7 bases left between them. This CDR3 contains 13 residues. In germline, CDR1 is SGHTA, CDR2 FQGNSA. In DNA, the CDR3 is TGTGCCAGCAGCTTGCAGGGGAATCAGCCCCAGCATTTT. As protein: CASSLQGNQPQHF.

The chain recombines TRBV28 with TRBJ2-1, with TRBD1 matching 7 bases. V gave up 7 bases and J gave up 2 bases; unmatched junction bases: 5. The CDR3 is 14 amino acids. CDR1 and CDR2 from the germline V gene are MDHEN and SYDVKM. CDR3 protein: CASIQGQTYNEQFF. DNA of the CDR3: TGTGCCAGCATACAGGGACAGACCTACAATGAGCAGTTCTTC.

J is TRBJ2-7 and V is TRBV10-2; the match to TRBD1 covers 7 bases. The CDR3 consists of 14 residues. Germline CDR1 and CDR2: WSHSY and SAAADI. After removal of 6 bases from V and 0 bases from J, the junction contained 5 bases not matched to a gene. As DNA, the CDR3 is TGCGCCAGCAGACGGGACAGTGGCTCCTACGAGCAGTACTTC. Its translation is CASRRDSGSYEQYF.

Remarks on this clone: One junction end does not reproduce the germline sequence, and a read error may be involved. This chain joins TRBV7-9 and TRBJ2-2, with TRBD2 matching 7 bases. Germline-derived CDR1 and CDR2 are SEHNR and FQNEAQ (reference sequence). CDR3 length: 15 residues. CDR3 bases: TGTTCCAGCAGCCTCGGCGGGAGATACACCGGGGAGCTGTTTTTT. Protein product: CSSSLGGRYTGELFF.

The chain has TRBV5-6 and TRBJ1-2; TRBD1 agrees at 10 bases. The V segment lost 1 base and the J segment 6 bases; nucleotides outside the gene matches: 9. Germline V gives CDR1 SGHDT, CDR2 YYEEEE. The CDR3 runs to 16 residues. CDR3 sequence reads: CASSLWPGTGEDGYTF. For the CDR3, the DNA is TGTGCCAGCAGCTTGTGGCCCGGGACAGGGGAGGATGGCTACACCTTC.

V and J are TRBV28 and TRBJ1-2; 7 bases agree with TRBD1. CDR3 length: 14 amino acids. V gave up 2 bases and J gave up 7 bases; unmatched junction bases: 7. Germline V gene data show CDR1 as MDHEN and CDR2 as SYDVKM. CDR3 in amino acids: CASSLGGRGVGYTF. In DNA, the CDR3 is TGTGCCAGCAGTTTAGGGGGCAGGGGGGTTGGCTACACCTTC.

The chain uses TRBV10-2 and TRBJ1-1, with D unclear. CDR3 length equals 13 residues. V shed 5 bases and J shed 1 base, with 8 bases lying between them. Germline values: CDR1 WSHSY, CDR2 SAAADI. The DNA for the CDR3 is TGCGCCAGCAGTCATCAGGAGAACACTGAAGCTTTCTTT. Translated, it gives CASSHQENTEAFF.

The genes are TRBV6-1 and TRBJ2-7; 12 nucleotides agree with TRBD2. The CDR3 spans 17 residues. CDR1 and CDR2 from the germline V gene are MNHNS and SASEGT. J was trimmed by 0 bases and V by 3 bases; bases with no gene match: 6. The CDR3 DNA is TGTGCCAGCAGTGACAGACTAGCGGGAGACTTCTCCTACGAGCAGTACTTC. Protein sequence: CASSDRLAGDFSYEQYF.

This chain connects TRBV29-1 to TRBJ2-7, with a tentative D call TRBD2 (7 bases). Trimming shortened V by 0 bases and J by 2 bases, and 14 bases separated the two germline ends. The V gene's germline CDR1 is SQVTM and CDR2 ANQGSEA. The CDR3 spans 15 residues. DNA of the CDR3: TGCAGCGTTGAAGATCTGGCGGGGGCCACCTACGAGCAGTACTTC. This sequence encodes CSVEDLAGATYEQYF.

This chain connects TRBV6-1 to TRBJ1-5; 7 bases match TRBD1. With V trimmed by 2 bases and J by 6 bases, 7 bases remained unmatched. Germline-derived CDR1 and CDR2 are MNHNS and SASEGT. CDR3 length: 15 amino acids. Here the CDR3 DNA reads TGTGCCAGCAGTGAAAGGGGGGCAGGGGGTCAGCCCCAGCATTTT. Its translation is CASSERGAGGQPQHF.

The chain has TRBV10-3 and TRBJ1-1; D may be TRBD1 (5 bases). V was cut by 7 bases and J by 1 base, with 10 bases left in between. CDR1 is ENHRY and CDR2 is SYGVKD in the germline V gene. The CDR3 contains 13 residues. DNA of the CDR3: TGTGCCATCAAGCGGGACCCGAACACTGAAGCTTTCTTT. It encodes CAIKRDPNTEAFF.

This clone was detected a few times. Distinct nucleotide sequences in the sample also encode this CDR3. The DNA of the CDR3 is TGCGCCAGCAGCTCCACTAGCGGGAGAATGGAGACCCAGTACTTC. As protein: CASSSTSGRMETQYF. J is TRBJ2-5 and V is TRBV5-1, with 11 bases lining up with TRBD2. V lost 3 bases and J lost 5; bases outside the gene matches: 6. From germline, CDR1 is SGHRS and CDR2 YFSETQ. There are 15 residues in the CDR3. Combining the CDR3 with reference TRBV5-1 and TRBJ2-5 gives the whole variable domain KAGVTQTPRYLIKTRGQQVTLSCSPISGHRSVSWYQQTPGQGLQFLFEYFSETQRNKGNFPGRFSGRQFSNSRSEMNVSTLELGDSALYLCASSSTSGRMETQYFGPGTRLLVL.

This clone has more than one count but fewer than ten. The chain combines TRBV25-1 with TRBJ2-6, with TRBD1 identical over 7 bases. CDR3 length: 15 amino acids. Per the germline V gene, CDR1 is MGHDK and CDR2 is SYGVNS. After removal of 4 bases from V and 4 bases from J, the junction contained 4 bases not matched to a gene. The CDR3: CASSVQGSGANVLTF. As DNA, the CDR3 is TGTGCCAGCAGTGTACAGGGGTCGGGGGCCAACGTCCTGACTTTC.

This sequence joins TRBV7-8 and TRBJ2-7; 9 positions agree with TRBD2. Trimming cost V 3 bases and J 6 bases; bases outside gene matches: 9. This CDR3 spans 15 amino acids. CDR1 is SGHVS, CDR2 FQNEAQ, per germline. In nucleotides, the CDR3 is TGTGCCAGCAGCTTCCGGCTAGCGGGAACGCTCGAGCAGTACTTC. It is translated as CASSFRLAGTLEQYF.

The table lists this clone with a few counts. The genes are TRBV7-2 and TRBJ2-2; D perhaps matches TRBD1 (6 bases). Germline assignment: CDR1 SGHTA and CDR2 FQGNSA. V was cut by 5 bases and J by 6 bases, with 22 bases left in between. The CDR3 length is 17 residues. The CDR3 region has the DNA TGTGCCAGCAGCACGACCTTGGGGGCAATTCTGGCCGGGGAGCTGTTTTTT. It is translated as CASSTTLGAILAGELFF.